Listed below are T cell receptor beta chains from one sample, sequenced in a study of early T cells in non-severe SARS-CoV-2 infection. TCRdb passed the 5' RACE reads through MiXCR, listing each CDR3 protein once. This table holds about 84,000 distinct CDR3 sequences, 9.5% to 13% found once. What was sequenced was whole blood. The receptors derive from an adult who was a healthcare worker with PCR-confirmed SARS-CoV-2 infection or an uninfected control (not recorded which). Each CDR3 is given with its conserved first and last residue. A D gene is named only where the DNA matches it firmly. Size values are once, few and many counts, or a class for expanded clones, and some rows have none.

.	TRBV29-1	.	TRBJ2-1	TGCAGCGTTGCCCGACAGGAGATGGGGAATGAGCAGTTCTTC	CSVARQEMGNEQFF
.	TRBV12-3/TRBV12-4	TRBD1	TRBJ2-7	TGTGCCAGCACCCGACAGGGTTCTTCCTACGAGCAGTACTTC	CASTRQGSSYEQYF
many	TRBV9	TRBD1	TRBJ1-5	TGTGCCAGCAGCGTTGACACAGGGGGAGGGCCCCAGCATTTT	CASSVDTGGGPQHF
.	TRBV20-1	.	TRBJ2-1	TGCAGTGCTATTCCAACTAGCAGGGTTTCCTACAATGAGCAGTTCTTC	CSAIPTSRVSYNEQFF
few	TRBV12-3/TRBV12-4	.	TRBJ2-1	TGTGCCAGCAGACATAACTCGTCGCCCTACAATGAGCAGTTCTTC	CASRHNSSPYNEQFF
many	TRBV10-3	.	TRBJ1-1	TGTGCCACGGGGAGGGGTCATACTGAAGCTTTCTTT	CATGRGHTEAFF
few	TRBV10-1	.	TRBJ1-1	TGCGCCAGCAGACTTGACGGGGAGAACACTGAAGCTTTCTTT	CASRLDGENTEAFF
few	TRBV29-1	TRBD1	TRBJ2-1	TGCAGCGTGGACAGGGAGAGCTCCTACAATGAGCAGTTCTTC	CSVDRESSYNEQFF
many	TRBV7-9	TRBD1	TRBJ1-2	TGTGCCAGCAGCTCTAGGACAGGGTACTCTGGCTACACCTTC	CASSSRTGYSGYTF
many	TRBV12-3/TRBV12-4	.	TRBJ1-6	TGTGCCAGCAGTTTAAAATCGGGGAATTCACCCCTCCACTTT	CASSLKSGNSPLHF
.	TRBV29-1	.	TRBJ2-3	TGCAGCGGGAGAGGCGCAGATACGCAGTATTTT	CSGRGADTQYF
many	TRBV9	TRBD2	TRBJ2-3	TGTGCCAGCGCCGGAGCGGGGGCCGGGGATACGCAGTATTTT	CASAGAGAGDTQYF
many	TRBV28	.	TRBJ2-4	TGTGCCAGCAGTTGGGGTATCGCCAAAAACATTCAGTACTTC	CASSWGIAKNIQYF
.	TRBV14	.	TRBJ2-1	TGTGCCAGCAGCCAAGATCGCATTTACAATGAGCAGTTCTTC	CASSQDRIYNEQFF
.	TRBV19	.	TRBJ2-1	TGTGCCAGTAATAGGGCAGGTAACTACAATGAGCAGTTCTTC	CASNRAGNYNEQFF
many	TRBV30	TRBD1	TRBJ1-1	TGTGCCTGGAGTCGGGACAGGTACTCCAACACTGAAGCTTTCTTT	CAWSRDRYSNTEAFF
many	TRBV5-4	TRBD1	TRBJ2-1	TGTGCCAGCAGCGAGGGACAGGGGGCCAGTGAGCAGTTCTTC	CASSEGQGASEQFF
many	TRBV30	.	TRBJ2-3	TGTGCCTGGAGTCCGGGGTTGAGCACAGATACGCAGTATTTT	CAWSPGLSTDTQYF
.	TRBV29-1	.	TRBJ1-3	TGCAGCGTTGGAAGGGGCAGGGCAGACACCATATATTTT	CSVGRGRADTIYF
few	TRBV6-1	.	TRBJ1-2	TGTGCCAGCAGTGAAGGCGAGGCTTCGATCCACTATGGCTACACCTTC	CASSEGEASIHYGYTF
many	TRBV27	TRBD1	TRBJ1-1	TGTGCCAGTACAGGGGGTGAGAACACTGAAGCTTTCTTT	CASTGGENTEAFF
few	TRBV11-3	.	TRBJ2-3	TGTGCCAGCAGCTTAGGAGGGAGTAAGGGTACGCAGTATTTT	CASSLGGSKGTQYF
.	TRBV7-9	.	TRBJ2-3	TGTGCCAGCAGCTTACTCAGGACAGATACGCAGTATTTT	CASSLLRTDTQYF
many	TRBV11-2	.	TRBJ2-7	TGTGCCAGTCGGTACCCAGGCTCCTACGAGCAGTACTTC	CASRYPGSYEQYF
.	TRBV12-3/TRBV12-4	TRBD2	TRBJ2-3	TGTGCCAGCAGTCCAGCGGGAGTAGATACGCAGTATTTT	CASSPAGVDTQYF
.	TRBV6-1	.	TRBJ2-7	TGTGCCAGCAGTCGTATTCCGGGCGAGCAGTACTTC	CASSRIPGEQYF
many	TRBV4-1	.	TRBJ1-2	TGCGCCAGCAGCTCCCGGGACACCGACTATGGCTACACCTTC	CASSSRDTDYGYTF
many	TRBV6-1	.	TRBJ2-2	TGTGCCAGCAGTGAACTGAGTATAGGCGGGGAGCTGTTTTTT	CASSELSIGGELFF
few	TRBV29-1	.	TRBJ1-4	TGCAGCGTTGAAGGGCTGCAGGGCGGAAAACTGTTTTTT	CSVEGLQGGKLFF
many	TRBV15	.	TRBJ1-3	TGTGCCACCAGCAGAGTTCGGACACTCTCTGAAAACACCATATATTTT	CATSRVRTLSENTIYF
.	TRBV11-2	TRBD2	TRBJ2-7	TGTGCCAGCAGCTTAGAACTAGCGGGGTACCACGAGCAGTACTTC	CASSLELAGYHEQYF
few	TRBV5-4	TRBD2	TRBJ2-7	TGTGCCAGCAGCTTGTCGCTAGCGGACGAGCAGTACTTC	CASSLSLADEQYF
many	TRBV11-2	.	TRBJ2-5	TGTGCCAGCAGCTTAGCATTACAAGAGACCCAGTACTTC	CASSLALQETQYF
.	TRBV12-3/TRBV12-4	.	TRBJ2-3	TGTGCCAGCAGTTTAACTTTAGGGTCCGGTACGCAGTATTTT	CASSLTLGSGTQYF
.	TRBV7-2	.	TRBJ1-1	TGTGCCAGCAGTCCCGGGCGAAGCGCTTTCTTT	CASSPGRSAFF
.	TRBV5-1	.	TRBJ1-1	TGCGCCAGCAGCTTGAGCAGGGGTTACATGAACACTGAAGCTTTCTTT	CASSLSRGYMNTEAFF
few	TRBV11-3	.	TRBJ2-7	TGTGCCAGCAGAGCTGATACCTACGAGCAGTACTTC	CASRADTYEQYF
few	TRBV29-1	.	TRBJ2-7	TGCAGCGTCAACTCAGGGACGTTCGAGCAGTACTTC	CSVNSGTFEQYF
many	TRBV5-1	TRBD1	TRBJ2-2	TGCGCCAGCAGCTTTGGACAGGCCATCGGGGAGCTGTTTTTT	CASSFGQAIGELFF
many	TRBV10-3	.	TRBJ2-7	TGTGCCATCAGTGGCGGGGTAGAGGAGCAGTACTTC	CAISGGVEEQYF
few	TRBV7-9	.	TRBJ2-3	TGTGCCAGCAGCCCGGAGAGAGATACGCAGTATTTT	CASSPERDTQYF
once	TRBV2	TRBD2	TRBJ2-7	TGTGCCAGCAGAGATAGCGGGGTAACCTACGAGCAGTACTTC	CASRDSGVTYEQYF
few	TRBV7-3	.	TRBJ2-1	TGTGCCAGCAGCTTAGGAGGTGAGCAGTTCTTC	CASSLGGEQFF
.	TRBV3-1	.	TRBJ2-7	TGTGCCAGCAGCCAAGCTCCGCTTTATTACGAGCAGTACTTC	CASSQAPLYYEQYF
many	TRBV7-6	.	TRBJ2-2	TGTGCCAGCAGCTCCCGGGGTCGACCGAACACCGGGGAGCTGTTTTTT	CASSSRGRPNTGELFF
few	TRBV7-9	.	TRBJ2-1	TGTGCCTTACCTGGGCCCTACAATGAGCAGTTCTTC	CALPGPYNEQFF
few	TRBV6-2/TRBV6-3	TRBD2	TRBJ2-1	TGTGCCAGCAGAATTCCGGGACTAGCCTACAATGAGCAGTTCTTC	CASRIPGLAYNEQFF
.	TRBV5-5	.	TRBJ1-1	TGTGCCAGCAGCTTGTCTCCATTAAGGGATGGAGCTTTCTTT	CASSLSPLRDGAFF
.	TRBV19	.	TRBJ1-2	TGTGCCAGTAGTACCGCCCTAATTAACAGAGTCCTATTTGGCTACACCTTC	CASSTALINRVLFGYTF
.	TRBV5-1	.	TRBJ2-7	TGCGCCAGCAGCTTTTCCCCCTACGAGCAGTACTTC	CASSFSPYEQYF
.	TRBV11-2	.	TRBJ2-1	TGTGCCAGCAGCTTAGGGGGTGTCGATGAGCAGTTCTTC	CASSLGGVDEQFF
many	TRBV12-3/TRBV12-4	.	TRBJ1-5	TGTGCCAGCAGTTCACAGGACCGCCGCAATCAGCCCCAGCATTTT	CASSSQDRRNQPQHF
few	TRBV11-2	TRBD1	TRBJ2-5	TGTGCCAGCAGCTCCCGTCGGACAGGGAGGGAGACCCAGTACTTC	CASSSRRTGRETQYF
.	TRBV28	.	TRBJ2-7	TGTGCCAGCCGAGGGGGCTACGAGCAGTACTTC	CASRGGYEQYF